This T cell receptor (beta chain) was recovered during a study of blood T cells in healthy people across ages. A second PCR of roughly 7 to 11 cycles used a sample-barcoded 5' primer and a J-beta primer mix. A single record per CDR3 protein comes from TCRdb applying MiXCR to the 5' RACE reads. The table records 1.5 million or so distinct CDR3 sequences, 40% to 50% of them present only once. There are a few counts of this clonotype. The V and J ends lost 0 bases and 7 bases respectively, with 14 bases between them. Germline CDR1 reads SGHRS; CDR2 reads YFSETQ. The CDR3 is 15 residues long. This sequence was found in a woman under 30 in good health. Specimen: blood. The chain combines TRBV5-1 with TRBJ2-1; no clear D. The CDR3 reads CASSLEVGPGNEQFF. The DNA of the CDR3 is TGCGCCAGCAGCTTGGAAGTGGGTCCGGGTAATGAGCAGTTCTTC.